A single T cell receptor (beta chain) is shown here with its context. The antigen is undetermined. Sequencing was performed with immunoSEQ multiplex PCR; in TCRdb, only in-frame clones are kept and a portion is missing. The sample lists some 500 clones; 96% were seen once. This CDR3 has 18 amino acids. The data derive from a study of graft-versus-host responses after intestinal transplantation. As for the study in general: Anti-thymocyte globulin served as induction for all recipients, who then took tacrolimus and steroids for approximately three years.

The time point: postoperative day 105 after intestinal transplantation (dayNNNN = postoperative day). Study-level findings and limits: Allografts of patients with graft-donor T cell macrochimerism showed high graft-versus-host to host-versus-graft clone ratios.

The receptor's source is a human patient who received an intestinal transplant, so some T cells may come from the graft donor. This specimen was bone marrow, taken 105 days after intestinal transplantation. This chain uses TRBV1 with TRBJ2-6; whether TRBD1, the table's D call, matches the DNA was not checked. TRBV1 is annotated as a pseudogene. The CDR3 nucleotides are TGCACCAGCAGCATTATCAGTTTGTGCCAAAGTCGGGCCAACGTCCTGACTTTC. Protein: CTSSIISLCQSRANVLTF.